The 19 T cell receptor beta chains in this list originate from one sample, sequenced in a study of response to subunit inactivated influenza vaccine. TCRdb re-analysed the RT-PCR reads in MiXCR, keeping a single row per CDR3 protein. The sample has 500,000 to 550,000 distinct CDR3 sequences, 20% to 25% seen once. This same sample was also taken into another study, of T cells expressing NK-cell markers. That study adds: TCR beta cDNA was made by 5'RACE template switching with UMIs.

Source: CD4+ T cells sorted from PBMCs, taken 11 to 12 days after vaccination. These receptors all come from a man aged 50-60 years who received an inactivated influenza vaccine.

This clonotype was seen ten or more times. J is TRBJ2-1 and V is TRBV10-3, with D perhaps TRBD2 (7 bases). The CDR3 totals 15 residues. Trimming pared 4 bases from V and 9 bases from J, leaving 19 bases between. Germline V gene lookup returns CDR1 ENHRY and CDR2 SYGVKD. The CDR3 here is CAISGGGRTGGEQFF. The CDR3 DNA is TGTGCCATCAGTGGCGGGGGCCGCACTGGGGGTGAGCAGTTCTTC.

This clonotype was observed a handful of times. This chain links TRBV10-3 with TRBJ2-7; D uncertain. CDR1 is ENHRY, CDR2 SYGVKD, per germline. Trimming stripped 3 bases from V and 5 bases from J, with 5 bases between. There are 11 residues in the CDR3. CDR3 sequence: CAISDRDEQYF. The CDR3, as DNA: TGTGCCATCAGTGATAGGGACGAGCAGTACTTC.

This sequence joins TRBV7-2 and TRBJ2-2, with 13 bases lining up with TRBD2. CDR3 length equals 17 residues. V lost 0 bases to trimming and J lost 7 bases; unmatched junction nucleotides: 5. CDR1 is SGHTA, CDR2 FQGNSA, per germline. In DNA, the CDR3 is TGTGCCAGCAGCTTAGCACTAGCGGGGGGGCCCGGCGGGGAGCTGTTTTTT. Its translation: CASSLALAGGPGGELFF. The full variable domain, rest sourced from reference TRBV7-2 and TRBJ2-2, is GAGVSQSPSNKVTEKGKDVELRCDPISGHTALYWYRQSLGQGLEFLIYFQGNSAPDKSGLPSDRFSAERTGGSVSTLTIQRTQQEDSAVYLCASSLALAGGPGGELFFGEGSRLTVL.

V and J are TRBV12-3 or TRBV12-4 and TRBJ1-1; D gene uncertain. CDR3 length equals 10 residues. The germline V and J ends were trimmed by 7 bases and 3 bases, with 3 bases remaining between them. The CDR3 coding sequence is TGTGCCAGCAAGGACACTGAAGCTTTCTTT. This gives the protein CASKDTEAFF.

This clonotype showed up just a few times. V gene TRBV10-3 combines with J gene TRBJ1-2, with D hard to call. Germline CDR1 reads ENHRY; CDR2 reads SYGVKD. Trimming stripped 10 bases from V and 2 bases from J, with 11 bases between. The CDR3 spans 12 residues. The CDR3 protein is CATHRVNYGYTF. The CDR3, as DNA: TGTGCCACCCACCGGGTCAACTATGGCTACACCTTC.

This chain connects TRBV19 to TRBJ1-5; D remains ambiguous. V was pared by 0 bases and J by 0 bases, with 21 bases between. Germline loops: CDR1 LNHDA, CDR2 SQIVND (reference sequence). This CDR3 contains 20 residues. CDR3 amino acids: CASSIEPQALDPYSNQPQHF. DNA for the CDR3: TGTGCCAGTAGTATAGAGCCCCAAGCCCTGGATCCCTATAGCAATCAGCCCCAGCATTTT.

V is TRBV20-1 and J is TRBJ2-1, with 10 bases lining up with TRBD2. With 1 base clipped from V and 9 bases from J, the junction kept 3 bases outside the gene matches. CDR1 is DFQATT and CDR2 is SNEGSKA in the germline V gene (reference sequence). This CDR3 is 13 amino acids long. The CDR3 protein is CSARASGSTEQFF. The CDR3 region has the DNA TGCAGTGCTAGAGCTAGCGGGAGTACTGAGCAGTTCTTC.

The J gene is TRBJ2-3, the V gene TRBV11-2; 12 bases fit TRBD1. The CDR3 is 18 residues long. Trimming took 4 bases from V and 0 from J; bases not matched to a gene: 8. Germline V gene lookup returns CDR1 SGHAT and CDR2 FQNNGV. CDR3 loop: CASSSRGTGGGSTDTQYF. The CDR3 DNA reads as TGTGCCAGCAGCTCTAGGGGGACAGGGGGCGGAAGCACAGATACGCAGTATTTT. The whole variable domain, remainder taken from reference TRBV11-2 and TRBJ2-3, is EAGVAQSPRYKIIEKRQSVAFWCNPISGHATLYWYQQILGQGPKLLIQFQNNGVVDDSQLPKDRFSAERLKGVDSTLKIQPAKLEDSAVYLCASSSRGTGGGSTDTQYFGPGTRLTVL.

Here the CDR3 reads CASSLSGTSGGRETQYF. The CDR3 nucleotides are TGCGCCAGCAGCTTGTCGGGAACTAGCGGTGGGAGGGAGACCCAGTACTTC. The V call is TRBV5-1, the J call TRBJ2-5; TRBD2 matches at 8 bases. The germline V gene encodes CDR1 SGHRS and CDR2 YFSETQ. The length of the CDR3 is 17 residues. V shed 1 base, J shed 5 bases, and the junction held 13 bases outside the gene matches.

The chain links TRBV12-3 or TRBV12-4 to TRBJ1-4; 7 positions agree with TRBD1. V lost 6 bases and J lost 8; bases outside the gene matches: 12. There are 15 residues in the CDR3. The DNA for the CDR3 is TGTGCCAGCAGCAAGGGTACAGGGGTAGGGGAAAAACTGTTTTTT. Protein sequence: CASSKGTGVGEKLFF.

The chain couples TRBV5-1 to TRBJ1-2; D remains ambiguous. The germline V gene has CDR1 SGHRS and CDR2 YFSETQ. The CDR3 totals 14 residues. Trimming removed 0 bases from V and 4 bases from J, with 10 bases in between. The CDR3, as DNA: TGCGCCAGCAGCTTGGAAGGACTTACCTATGGCTACACCTTC. This translates into CASSLEGLTYGYTF.

V is TRBV7-9 and J is TRBJ2-1; D is undetermined. CDR3 length: 14 residues. V lost 4 bases, J lost 0 bases, and 7 bases lay in between. Germline V gene data show CDR1 as SEHNR and CDR2 as FQNEAQ (reference sequence). In DNA form, the CDR3 reads TGTGCCAGCAGCTCGGTTCGCTCCTACAATGAGCAGTTCTTC. Translating gives CASSSVRSYNEQFF.

The chain links TRBV12-3 or TRBV12-4 to TRBJ2-1; 8 bases map to TRBD1. Trimming at V came to 4 bases and at J to 1 base, leaving 3 bases not matched to a gene. The CDR3 is made up of 15 amino acids. In nucleotides, the CDR3 is TGTGCCAGCAGTTCTAACAGGGGGTCCTACAATGAGCAGTTCTTC. Translating it yields CASSSNRGSYNEQFF.

This clonotype has more than one count but fewer than ten. This chain connects TRBV10-3 to TRBJ2-2; TRBD2 matches 13 bases. The CDR3 runs 18 residues. After removal of 2 bases from V and 4 bases from J, the junction contained 7 bases not matched to a gene. Looked up from germline, CDR1 is ENHRY and CDR2 is SYGVKD. The CDR3 DNA is TGTGCCATCAGTGAGAGTACTAGCGGGGGGGCCTTCACCGGGGAGCTGTTTTTT. Protein sequence: CAISESTSGGAFTGELFF.

This clonotype has more than one count but fewer than ten. This rearrangement joins TRBV6-1 to TRBJ1-1; the D gene is possibly TRBD1 (6 bases). Germline values: CDR1 MNHNS, CDR2 SASEGT. The CDR3 sequence is 16 residues long. V lost 4 bases and J lost 2, with 17 bases in between. The CDR3 nucleotides are TGTGCCAGCAGTGCCCCGGAGGGGACAATAAACACTGAAGCTTTCTTT. Translating it yields CASSAPEGTINTEAFF.

V is TRBV27 and J is TRBJ1-3, with D possibly matching TRBD1 (5 bases). The CDR3 length is 15 residues. V was pared by 4 bases and J by 3 bases, with 13 bases between. Per germline, CDR1 MNHEY and CDR2 SMNVEV (reference sequence). CDR3 sequence (DNA): TGTGCCAGCAGTTCCAGGGAAGCGGGTGGAAACACCATATATTTT. Its protein product is CASSSREAGGNTIYF.

V and J are TRBV29-1 and TRBJ1-2; D uncertain. V was cut by 3 bases and J by 3 bases, with 11 bases left in between. CDR3 length: 13 amino acids. Germline CDR1 reads SQVTM; CDR2 reads ANQGSEA. DNA for the CDR3: TGCAGCGTTGACTTGATGGGCCACTATGGCTACACCTTC. Encoded protein: CSVDLMGHYGYTF.

The chain couples TRBV29-1 to TRBJ2-2; TRBD1 matches 9 bases. CDR3 length: 15 amino acids. The germline V gene has CDR1 SQVTM and CDR2 ANQGSEA. With V trimmed by 5 bases and J by 7 bases, 11 bases remained unmatched. The CDR3 bases are TGCAGCGTTAAAAGAGGTGGACAGGGGAACGGGGAGCTGTTTTTT. It translates to CSVKRGGQGNGELFF.

This clonotype was detected only a few times. The rearrangement links TRBV12-3 or TRBV12-4 to TRBJ1-2; D unclear. This CDR3 has 12 residues. Trimming removed 5 bases at V and 5 bases at J, with 9 bases between. CDR3 bases: TGTGCCAGCAGTGCAAGCGGTTATGGCTACACCTTC. Its protein is CASSASGYGYTF.